This T cell receptor beta chain was profiled in a study of shared clonotypes between healthy human individuals. For sorted subsets, 150 to 200 ng DNA per replicate equaled about 30,000 T cell genomes. This table comes from immunoSEQ multiplex PCR, and its TCRdb copy is limited to in-frame clones, with some not included. The profile shows 2 million to 2.5 million clones, 85% to 95% of them singletons. This clone was found once. Antigen unknown. Whole-study findings and limits: Generally, naive subsets came out with larger estimated richness than memory subsets. The researchers took only blood, and tissue repertoires probably look different. Naive CD4 clonotypes were shared across a few donors at about 5.3%.

Germline CDR1 is SNHLY and CDR2 is FYNNEI. V was pared by 6 bases and J by 2 bases, with 5 bases between. The CDR3 is 13 amino acids. This sequence joins TRBV2 and TRBJ2-6; no definite D call. Sequencing was carried out using naive CD4+ T cells from PBMCs. This sample's subset: CD45RA+ positively selected. The clonotype originates from a young man in good health. Some clones in this sample may be carry-over from other donors' samples. CDR3 DNA: TGTGCCAGCAGCGGAGCTGGGGCCAACGTCCTGACTTTC. Translating gives CASSGAGANVLTF. Looking up the rest from reference TRBV2 and TRBJ2-6 gives the full variable domain: EPEVTQTPSHQVTQMGQEVILRCVPISNHLYFYWYRQILGQKVEFLVSFYNNEISEKSEIFDDQFSVERPDGSNFTLKIRSTKLEDSAMYFCASSGAGANVLTFGAGSRLTVL.